Detailed here is one TCR beta chain. The PCR used 60 Vbeta and 13 Jbeta primers. TCRdb's copy holds only in-frame clones and misses some; the assay was immunoSEQ multiplex PCR. The repertoire has 150,000 or so clones, over 65% of them found once; the top ten carry roughly 3.1%. This sample stems from a study of cytomegalovirus exposure and HLA in healthy donors. Germline CDR1 GTSNPN, CDR2 SVGIG (reference sequence). With 1 base removed from V and 4 bases from J, the gap between germline ends came to 14 bases. The CDR3 runs to 15 residues. The clonotype was recovered from a man between 40 and 49 years old in good health and CMV-seropositive. The chain couples TRBV30 to TRBJ1-5; TRBD1 might be the D (5 bases). Material: PBMCs. The CDR3 bases are TGTGCCTGGAGTGGCCCAGCGGGGGGGAATCAGCCCCAGCATTTT. Protein sequence: CAWSGPAGGNQPQHF.